This T cell receptor beta chain was documented in a study of T cells in Graves' hyperthyroidism and ophthalmopathy. The study's findings and limits: Blood also held most thyroid clonotypes expanded beyond 0.001.

The CDR3 extends over 17 amino acids. Germline assignment: CDR1 DFQATT and CDR2 SNEGSKA (reference sequence). V was clipped by 3 bases and J by 6 bases; unmatched bases: 15. This clonotype was seen just once. Antigen specificity is unknown. Stable disease denoted Graves' hyperthyroidism without ophthalmopathy progression within 18 months. PBMCs came from less than 11 ml fresh peripheral blood. RNA transcripts were the template for amplifying TCR beta CDR3 regions. TCR CDR3 regions were first amplified by RT-PCR with HTBI primers. TCRdb processed the multiplex PCR reads anew with MiXCR; each CDR3 protein has one entry. Of 25,000 to 30,000 distinct CDR3 sequences listed, roughly 45% were seen once; the top ten hold under 13%.

The chain employs TRBV20-1 and TRBJ2-1, with 9 nucleotides matching TRBD2. Sequences were obtained from blood. The TCR comes from a woman in her thirties with Graves' hyperthyroidism. The CDR3 DNA follows: TGCAGTGCTAGTGAACCCCTAGCGGGATCCTTTGGCAATGAGCAGTTCTTC. Protein product: CSASEPLAGSFGNEQFF.